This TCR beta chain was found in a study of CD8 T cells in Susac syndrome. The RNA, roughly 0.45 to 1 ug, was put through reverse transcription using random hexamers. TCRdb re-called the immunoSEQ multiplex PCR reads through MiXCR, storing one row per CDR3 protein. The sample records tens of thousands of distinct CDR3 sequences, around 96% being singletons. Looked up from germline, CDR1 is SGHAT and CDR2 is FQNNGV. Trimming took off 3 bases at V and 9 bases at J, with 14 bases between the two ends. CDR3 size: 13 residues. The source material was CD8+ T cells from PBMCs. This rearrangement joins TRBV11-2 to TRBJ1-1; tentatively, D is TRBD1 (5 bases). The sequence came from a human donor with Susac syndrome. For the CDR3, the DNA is TGTGCCAGCAGCTTCCGGGACGGGATTCAAGCTTTCTTT. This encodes CASSFRDGIQAFF. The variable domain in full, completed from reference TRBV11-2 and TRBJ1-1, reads EAGVAQSPRYKIIEKRQSVAFWCNPISGHATLYWYQQILGQGPKLLIQFQNNGVVDDSQLPKDRFSAERLKGVDSTLKIQPAKLEDSAVYLCASSFRDGIQAFFGQGTRLTVV.